These T cell receptor beta chains were read from a single sample in a study of a mutant IDH1 vaccine in newly diagnosed glioma. The table came from immunoSEQ multiplex PCR; TCRdb's copy has only in-frame clones and leaves some out. The data hold roughly 46,000 clones, with 86% observed a single time. The input for sequencing was PBMCs, taken from a glioma patient treated with radiotherapy, temozolomide or both. The origin of the receptors is a man in his forties or fifties with glioma. Both conserved end residues are part of each CDR3. D genes are given only for firm matches. Size tells how often a clone was seen (once, few, many) or the class of an expanded clone, and some rows leave it out.

abundance: once; v_gene: TRBV7-9; d_gene: TRBD2; j_gene: TRBJ2-1; CDR3aa: CASSSLSGDSYNEQFF; CDR3nt: TGTGCCAGCAGCTCCCTTAGCGGGGACTCCTACAATGAGCAGTTCTTC
abundance: NA; v_gene: TRBV5-1; d_gene: NA; j_gene: TRBJ2-2; CDR3aa: CASRVSLNTGELFF; CDR3nt: TGCGCCAGCAGAGTCTCCTTGAACACCGGGGAGCTGTTTTTT
abundance: NA; v_gene: TRBV27; d_gene: NA; j_gene: TRBJ2-1; CDR3aa: CASSLTASYNEQFF; CDR3nt: TGTGCCAGCAGTTTAACAGCCTCCTACAATGAGCAGTTCTTC
abundance: NA; v_gene: TRBV6-5; d_gene: NA; j_gene: TRBJ1-4; CDR3aa: CASSYSSGEKLFF; CDR3nt: TGTGCCAGCAGTTACTCTTCAGGGGAAAAACTGTTTTTT
abundance: NA; v_gene: TRBV29-1; d_gene: NA; j_gene: TRBJ2-3; CDR3aa: CSVESGSGDTQYF; CDR3nt: TGCAGCGTTGAGTCGGGGTCCGGAGATACGCAGTATTTT
abundance: few; v_gene: TRBV6-5; d_gene: NA; j_gene: TRBJ1-3; CDR3aa: CASSLGLYSGNTIYF; CDR3nt: TGTGCCAGCAGTTTGGGACTGTACTCTGGAAACACCATATATTTT
abundance: NA; v_gene: TRBV5-5; d_gene: TRBD1; j_gene: TRBJ1-1; CDR3aa: CASSLDRMGTEAFF; CDR3nt: TGTGCCAGCAGCCTGGACAGGATGGGCACTGAAGCTTTCTTT
abundance: once; v_gene: TRBV6-5; d_gene: NA; j_gene: TRBJ1-1; CDR3aa: CASSYRQNTEAFF; CDR3nt: TGTGCCAGCAGTTACAGGCAGAACACTGAAGCTTTCTTT
abundance: NA; v_gene: TRBV6-6; d_gene: NA; j_gene: TRBJ2-1; CDR3aa: CASSYNLQAWNEQFF; CDR3nt: TGTGCCAGCAGTTACAATCTTCAGGCTTGGAATGAGCAGTTCTTC
abundance: NA; v_gene: TRBV19; d_gene: TRBD1; j_gene: TRBJ2-7; CDR3aa: CASSIGTGAYEQYF; CDR3nt: TGTGCCAGTAGTATTGGGACAGGGGCCTACGAGCAGTACTTC
abundance: NA; v_gene: TRBV28; d_gene: NA; j_gene: TRBJ2-1; CDR3aa: CASKLSGPINEQFF; CDR3nt: TGTGCCAGCAAGTTATCGGGCCCAATAAATGAGCAGTTCTTC
abundance: NA; v_gene: TRBV7-2; d_gene: NA; j_gene: TRBJ1-1; CDR3aa: CASSSNGGTSEAFF; CDR3nt: TGTGCCAGCAGCTCGAACGGGGGGACCTCAGAAGCTTTCTTT
abundance: NA; v_gene: TRBV25-1; d_gene: TRBD1; j_gene: TRBJ2-5; CDR3aa: CASARAGQGKKETQYF; CDR3nt: TGTGCCAGCGCAAGGGCGGGACAGGGGAAAAAAGAGACCCAGTACTTC
abundance: NA; v_gene: TRBV5-5; d_gene: TRBD1; j_gene: TRBJ2-5; CDR3aa: CASSSGQDKETQYF; CDR3nt: TGTGCCAGCAGCTCCGGACAGGATAAAGAGACCCAGTACTTC
abundance: NA; v_gene: TRBV19; d_gene: NA; j_gene: TRBJ1-1; CDR3aa: CASSIQGFHAEAFF; CDR3nt: TGTGCCAGTAGTATACAGGGGTTTCATGCTGAAGCTTTCTTT
abundance: NA; v_gene: TRBV7-2; d_gene: TRBD2; j_gene: TRBJ2-7; CDR3aa: CASSLGVSSGGYEQYF; CDR3nt: TGTGCCAGCAGCTTAGGGGTCTCGAGCGGGGGATACGAGCAGTACTTC
abundance: NA; v_gene: TRBV5-1; d_gene: NA; j_gene: TRBJ2-3; CDR3aa: CASSPSWADTQYF; CDR3nt: TGCGCCAGCAGTCCTTCCTGGGCGGATACGCAGTATTTT
abundance: NA; v_gene: TRBV5-1; d_gene: TRBD1; j_gene: TRBJ2-2; CDR3aa: CASSLRTGSSGELFF; CDR3nt: TGCGCCAGCAGCTTGAGGACAGGGAGTTCCGGGGAGCTGTTTTTT
abundance: NA; v_gene: TRBV9; d_gene: NA; j_gene: TRBJ1-2; CDR3aa: CASSELQGPPYGYTF; CDR3nt: TGTGCCAGCAGCGAGCTCCAGGGGCCTCCTTATGGCTACACCTTC
abundance: NA; v_gene: TRBV5-1; d_gene: NA; j_gene: TRBJ1-3; CDR3aa: CASSLGGQLNSGNTIYF; CDR3nt: TGCGCCAGCAGCTTGGGGGGACAACTGAACTCTGGAAACACCATATATTTT
abundance: once; v_gene: TRBV27; d_gene: TRBD2; j_gene: TRBJ2-7; CDR3aa: CASRTGAGEDEQYF; CDR3nt: TGTGCCAGCAGGACGGGAGCGGGAGAAGACGAGCAGTACTTC